These 11 T cell receptor beta chains were sequenced from one sample in a study of blood T cells in healthy people across ages (dated by TCRdb to about 2015). Receptor amplification or capture employed 5' RACE. The sample was run on an Illumina HiSeq 2500. A second PCR of roughly 7 to 11 cycles was performed with a sample-barcoded 5' primer and a J-beta primer mix. TCRdb handled the public reads itself, with Q25 trimming in fastp and clone calling in MiXCR, and kept productive beta chains. One record per CDR3 amino acid sequence lists the most common genes and DNA. In all, the sample holds about 570,000 distinct CDR3 sequences, and about 26% of those were seen once. The ten largest clones capture around a sixth of the sample. Sequencing used blood. The receptors stem from a woman between 65 and 79 years old in good health.

The chain couples TRBV29-1 to TRBJ2-3; D gene uncertain. Germline V CDR1 and CDR2: SQVTM, ANQGSEA. The CDR3 is made up of 13 amino acids. The V and J ends lost 2 bases and 1 base respectively, with 7 bases between them. Here the CDR3 DNA reads TGCAGCGTTGAATTACTACGCACAGATACGCAGTATTTT. Translated: CSVELLRTDTQYF.

V usage is TRBV12-3 or TRBV12-4 and J usage is TRBJ1-2; 7 bases agree with TRBD1. This CDR3 is 13 amino acids long. V lost 5 bases, J lost 5 bases, and 5 bases stayed unmatched. CDR3 residues: CASSGQDSYGYTF. The CDR3 DNA reads as TGTGCCAGCAGTGGACAGGACAGTTATGGCTACACCTTC.

The rearrangement uses TRBV12-3 or TRBV12-4 and TRBJ2-5; D gene ambiguous. The V end was cut by 2 bases, the J end by 2 bases, with 18 bases between. There are 17 residues in the CDR3. In DNA, the CDR3 is TGTGCCAGCAGTTTAAAGGGTAGCCGGGTCGCTCAAGAGACCCAGTACTTC. Translating gives CASSLKGSRVAQETQYF.

The V and J genes are TRBV2 and TRBJ2-3; D call uncertain. The CDR3 consists of 13 residues. Germline-derived CDR1 and CDR2 are SNHLY and FYNNEI. The V and J ends lost 3 bases and 1 base respectively, with 5 bases between them. The CDR3 is CASSDEGTDTQYF. Here the CDR3 DNA reads TGTGCCAGCAGTGATGAGGGCACAGATACGCAGTATTTT.

This clonotype was recorded many times. The chain recombines TRBV28 with TRBJ1-6, with D possibly being TRBD1 (6 bases). CDR3 length: 14 residues. Germline V lookup: CDR1 MDHEN, CDR2 SYDVKM. The V end lost 3 bases, the J end lost 9 bases, and 12 bases lay between the germline ends. For the CDR3, the DNA is TGTGCCAGCAGTTTCCGGGGGCTTGGTTCACCCCTCCACTTT. Translating gives CASSFRGLGSPLHF.

The sample holds a few counts of this clonotype. The chain recombines TRBV4-2 with TRBJ1-1, with 8 bases that match TRBD1. The CDR3 is 15 residues long. Losses at the gene ends were 4 bases for V and 5 bases for J; bases not matched to a gene: 9. Germline-derived CDR1 and CDR2 are LGHNA and YNFKEQ. CDR3 nucleotide sequence: TGTGCCAGCAGCCTAACGACAGGGGAAGGGACTGAAGCTTTCTTT. The encoded protein is CASSLTTGEGTEAFF.

The table lists this clonotype with a count of one. A read error may account for a junction end that differs from germline. The chain has TRBV11-1 and TRBJ2-5; the D gene is possibly TRBD1 (6 bases). The germline V gene encodes CDR1 SGHAT and CDR2 FQDESV (reference sequence). This CDR3 is 15 amino acids long. CDR3 region: CASTLRGHIQETQYF. The CDR3 coding sequence is TGTGCCAGCACCTTAAGGGGACACATCCAAGAGACCCAGTACTTC.

V is TRBV9 and J is TRBJ1-2, with TRBD1 matching over 7 bases. Germline CDR1 reads SGDLS; CDR2 reads YYNGEE. V was pared by 4 bases and J by 5 bases, with 8 bases of the junction left unmatched. The CDR3 runs to 14 residues. This CDR3 is CASSNRQGGYGYTF. The CDR3 coding sequence is TGTGCCAGCAGCAACCGACAGGGAGGGTATGGCTACACCTTC. Full variable domain (remainder filled in from reference TRBV9 and TRBJ1-2): DSGVTQTPKHLITATGQRVTLRCSPRSGDLSVYWYQQSLDQGLQFLIQYYNGEERAKGNILERFSAQQFPDLHSELNLSSLELGDSALYFCASSNRQGGYGYTFGSGTRLTVV.

V is TRBV5-1 and J is TRBJ2-5; D ambiguous. The CDR3 loop spans 16 amino acids. With 1 base removed from V and 4 bases from J, the gap between germline ends came to 17 bases. CDR1 is SGHRS and CDR2 is YFSETQ in the germline V gene. The CDR3 loop is CASSLFAERYRETQYF. CDR3 in DNA: TGCGCCAGCAGCTTGTTCGCGGAGAGGTACCGAGAGACCCAGTACTTC. Using reference TRBV5-1 and TRBJ2-5 for the parts outside the CDR3, the full variable domain is KAGVTQTPRYLIKTRGQQVTLSCSPISGHRSVSWYQQTPGQGLQFLFEYFSETQRNKGNFPGRFSGRQFSNSRSEMNVSTLELGDSALYLCASSLFAERYRETQYFGPGTRLLVL.

The DNA of the CDR3 is TGCGCCAGCAGCTTATCGGACAGGGGGCGAGGGACTGAAGCTTTCTTT. Its protein product is CASSLSDRGRGTEAFF. The chain joins TRBV5-1 to TRBJ1-1, with TRBD1 matching over 11 bases. V gave up 2 bases and J gave up 5 bases; unmatched junction bases: 8. Germline V gene lookup returns CDR1 SGHRS and CDR2 YFSETQ. The CDR3 consists of 16 residues.

The chain employs TRBV12-3 or TRBV12-4 and TRBJ2-3; unclear D gene. V shed 3 bases and J shed 2 bases, with 12 bases lying between them. The CDR3 has 15 residues. The CDR3 DNA reads as TGTGCCAGCAGTTTTTCAGGCATTTACACAGATACGCAGTATTTT. Its translation: CASSFSGIYTDTQYF.